This T cell receptor beta chain was found in a study of technical replicates of blood from several donors. Sequenced by immunoSEQ multiplex PCR; TCRdb stores in-frame clones only, minus some. The table has roughly 60,000 clones, roughly nine tenths seen once; the top ten hold approximately 4%. The CDR3 length is 14 residues. CDR1 is SGHRS, CDR2 YFSETQ, per germline. Between the trimmed V and J ends, which lost 4 bases and 5 bases, there was a span of 15 bases. The specimen was PBMCs. The J gene is TRBJ1-1, the V gene TRBV5-1; D ambiguous. The TCR was taken from a human donor in good health. Some clones in this sample may be carry-over from other donors' samples. The CDR3 sequence is CASSPPGGGTEAFF. The CDR3 DNA is TGCGCCAGCAGCCCCCCCGGCGGCGGGACTGAAGCTTTCTTT.